This T cell receptor beta chain was retrieved from a study of chemoradiotherapy in HPV16-positive cancers. About the research overall: Candidate HPV-specific T-cell clones and common TCR motifs came from functional assays in a couple of HPV16-positive patients. Findings of the study overall: Only a couple of HPV16-positive patients supplied the functional HPV-specificity definition. Non-HPV-specific T cells did not expand in tumors during treatment, whereas candidate HPV-specific clones and E7-related motifs did. In HPV16-positive patients, HPV-responsive T-cell expansion tracked better recurrence-free survival.

Germline values: CDR1 MNHEY, CDR2 SVGAGI. V gave up 0 bases and J gave up 0 bases; unmatched junction bases: 1. This CDR3 is built from 15 residues. Only a few counts were recorded for this clone. No antigen is known for it. Sequencing used immunoSEQ multiplex PCR; TCRdb keeps in-frame clones, though not all of them. The top ten hold 6.2% of the sample, which has about 6,200 clones, 65% to 90% seen once. The chain recombines TRBV6-5 with TRBJ2-5, with 7 bases fitting TRBD2. The sequencing used tumor tissue, collected from a patient who underwent chemoradiotherapy. The source is a human donor with HPV-associated anogenital cancer. CDR3 nucleotides: TGTGCCAGCAGTTACTCGGGAGGGAACCAAGAGACCCAGTACTTC. Amino acids: CASSYSGGNQETQYF.